The TCR beta chain under discussion was sequenced for a study of OX40 agonist ivuxolimab in advanced cancers. Turning to the study itself: Averaging roughly 60 years in age, with a range of about 23 to 90, the cohort was approximately 84% male. Of the participants, more than 35% had some prior anti-PD-1, anti-PD-L1 or anti-CTLA-4 therapy, which was allowed. Broader study findings: Compared with CD4+, CD8+ T cells on average had more expanded clones.

TCRdb's copy holds only in-frame clones and misses some; the assay was immunoSEQ multiplex PCR. The sample yields around 79,000 clones, roughly 85% seen once. As concerns this clone: Its antigen remains unknown.

The sample in question was CD4+ or CD8+ T cells sorted from blood, obtained in a trial of the OX40 agonist ivuxolimab. The clonotype comes from an adult with an advanced solid tumor such as melanoma, head and neck, liver or kidney cancer.

This chain's CDR3 is CASRGQGKTEAFF. CDR3 DNA: TGTGCCAGCAGGGGACAGGGGAAGACTGAAGCTTTCTTT. The gene calls are TRBV6-5 and TRBJ1-1, with 10 bases identical to TRBD1. Losses at the gene ends were 6 bases for V and 5 bases for J; bases not matched to a gene: 3. From germline, CDR1 is MNHEY and CDR2 SVGAGI. This CDR3 spans 13 amino acids.